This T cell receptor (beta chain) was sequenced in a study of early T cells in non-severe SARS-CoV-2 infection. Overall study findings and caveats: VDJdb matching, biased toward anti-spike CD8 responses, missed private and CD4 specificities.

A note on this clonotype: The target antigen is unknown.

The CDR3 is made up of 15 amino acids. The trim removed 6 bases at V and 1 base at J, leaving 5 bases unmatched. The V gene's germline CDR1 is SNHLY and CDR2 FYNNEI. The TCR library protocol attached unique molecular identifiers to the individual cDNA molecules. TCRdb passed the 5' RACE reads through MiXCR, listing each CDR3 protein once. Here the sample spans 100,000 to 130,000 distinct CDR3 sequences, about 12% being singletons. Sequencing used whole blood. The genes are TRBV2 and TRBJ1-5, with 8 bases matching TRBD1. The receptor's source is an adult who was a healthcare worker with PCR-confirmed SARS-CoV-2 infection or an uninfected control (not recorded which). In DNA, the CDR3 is TGTGCCAGCAGACCACAGGGGGGGAGCAATCAGCCCCAGCATTTT. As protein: CASRPQGGSNQPQHF.